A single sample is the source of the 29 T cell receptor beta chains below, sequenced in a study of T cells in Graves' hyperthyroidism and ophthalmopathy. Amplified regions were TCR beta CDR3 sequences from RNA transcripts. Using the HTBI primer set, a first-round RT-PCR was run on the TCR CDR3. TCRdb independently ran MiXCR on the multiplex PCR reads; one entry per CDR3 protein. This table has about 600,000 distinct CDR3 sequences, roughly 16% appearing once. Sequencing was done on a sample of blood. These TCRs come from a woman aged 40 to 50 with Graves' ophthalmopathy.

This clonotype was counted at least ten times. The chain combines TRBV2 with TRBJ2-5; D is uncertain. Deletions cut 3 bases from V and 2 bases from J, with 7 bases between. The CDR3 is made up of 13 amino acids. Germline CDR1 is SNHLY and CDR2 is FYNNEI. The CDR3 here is CASSEAQQETQYF. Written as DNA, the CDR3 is TGTGCCAGCAGTGAGGCACAGCAAGAGACCCAGTACTTC. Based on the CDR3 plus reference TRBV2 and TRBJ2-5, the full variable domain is EPEVTQTPSHQVTQMGQEVILRCVPISNHLYFYWYRQILGQKVEFLVSFYNNEISEKSEIFDDQFSVERPDGSNFTLKIRSTKLEDSAMYFCASSEAQQETQYFGPGTRLLVL.

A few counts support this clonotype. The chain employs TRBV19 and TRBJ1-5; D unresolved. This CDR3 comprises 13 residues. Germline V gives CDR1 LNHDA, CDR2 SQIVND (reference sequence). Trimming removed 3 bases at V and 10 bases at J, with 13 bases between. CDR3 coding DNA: TGTGCCAGTAGTATCGGTCCAACCTCTCCCCAGCATTTT. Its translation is CASSIGPTSPQHF. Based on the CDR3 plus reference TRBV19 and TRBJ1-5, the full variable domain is DGGITQSPKYLFRKEGQNVTLSCEQNLNHDAMYWYRQDPGQGLRLIYYSQIVNDFQKGDIAEGYSVSREKKESFPLTVTSAQKNPTAFYLCASSIGPTSPQHFGDGTRLSIL.

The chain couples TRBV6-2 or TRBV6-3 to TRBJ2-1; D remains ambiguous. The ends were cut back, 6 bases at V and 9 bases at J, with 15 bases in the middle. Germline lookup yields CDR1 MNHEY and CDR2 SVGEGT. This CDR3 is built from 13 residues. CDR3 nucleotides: TGTGCCAGCAGCCAAACGGAGAGTGGTGAGCAGTTCTTC. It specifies CASSQTESGEQFF.

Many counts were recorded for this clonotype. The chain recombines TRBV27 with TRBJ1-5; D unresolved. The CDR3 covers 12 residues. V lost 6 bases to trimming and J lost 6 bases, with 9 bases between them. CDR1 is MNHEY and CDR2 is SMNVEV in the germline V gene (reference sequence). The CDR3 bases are TGTGCCAGCAGCGGGTATGGTCAGCCCCAGCATTTT. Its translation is CASSGYGQPQHF.

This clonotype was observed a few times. The CDR3 DNA sequence: TGTGCCATCAGTGAAGGGCCTTACGAGCAGTACTTC. Protein sequence: CAISEGPYEQYF. V and J are TRBV10-3 and TRBJ2-7; D uncertain. Germline CDR1 ENHRY, CDR2 SYGVKD. The CDR3 has 12 residues. The ends were cut back, 3 bases at V and 4 bases at J, with 7 bases in the middle.

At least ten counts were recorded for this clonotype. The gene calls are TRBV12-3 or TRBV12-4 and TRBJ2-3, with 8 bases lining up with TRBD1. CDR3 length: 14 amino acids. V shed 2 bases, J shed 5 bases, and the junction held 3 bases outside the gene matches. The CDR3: CASSLQGAGDTQYF. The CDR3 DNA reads TGTGCCAGCAGTTTACAGGGGGCAGGAGATACGCAGTATTTT.

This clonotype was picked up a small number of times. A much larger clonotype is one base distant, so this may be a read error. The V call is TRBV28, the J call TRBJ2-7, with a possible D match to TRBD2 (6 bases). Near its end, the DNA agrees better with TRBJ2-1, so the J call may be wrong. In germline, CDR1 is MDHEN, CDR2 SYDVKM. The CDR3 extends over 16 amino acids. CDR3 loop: CASSSRFGRATYEQFF. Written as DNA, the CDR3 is TGTGCCAGCAGTTCCCGATTCGGGAGAGCTACCTACGAGCAGTTCTTC.

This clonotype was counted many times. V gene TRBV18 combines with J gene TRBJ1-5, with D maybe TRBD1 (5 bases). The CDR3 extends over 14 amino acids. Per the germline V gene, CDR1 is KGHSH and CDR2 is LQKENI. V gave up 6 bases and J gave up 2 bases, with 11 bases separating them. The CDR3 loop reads CASSSGYRNQPQHF. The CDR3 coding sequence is TGTGCCAGCTCCTCAGGGTATCGCAATCAGCCCCAGCATTTT.

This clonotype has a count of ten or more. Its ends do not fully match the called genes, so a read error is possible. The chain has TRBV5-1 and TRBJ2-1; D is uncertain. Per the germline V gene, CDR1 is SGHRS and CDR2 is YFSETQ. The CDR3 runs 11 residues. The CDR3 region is CASSWGNEQFF. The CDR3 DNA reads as TGTGCCAGCAGTTGGGGTAATGAGCAGTTCTTC.

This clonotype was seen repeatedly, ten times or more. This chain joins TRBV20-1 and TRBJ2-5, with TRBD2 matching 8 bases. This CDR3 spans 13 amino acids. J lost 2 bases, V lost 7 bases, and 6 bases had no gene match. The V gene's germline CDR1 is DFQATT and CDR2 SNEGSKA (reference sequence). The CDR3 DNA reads TGCAGTGTTGAAGCGGGGGCTCAAGAGACCCAGTACTTC. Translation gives CSVEAGAQETQYF.

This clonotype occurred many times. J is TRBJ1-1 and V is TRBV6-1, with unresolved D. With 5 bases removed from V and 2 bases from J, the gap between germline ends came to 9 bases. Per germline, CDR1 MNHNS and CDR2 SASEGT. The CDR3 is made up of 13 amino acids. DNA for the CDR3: TGTGCCAGCAGTTATGACCTCAACACTGAAGCTTTCTTT. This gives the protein CASSYDLNTEAFF.

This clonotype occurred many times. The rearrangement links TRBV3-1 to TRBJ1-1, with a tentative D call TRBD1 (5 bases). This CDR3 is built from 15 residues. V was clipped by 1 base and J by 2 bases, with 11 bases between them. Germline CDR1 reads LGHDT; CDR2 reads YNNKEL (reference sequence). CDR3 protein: CASSQGPGVNTEAFF. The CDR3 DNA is TGTGCCAGCAGCCAAGGGCCGGGGGTAAACACTGAAGCTTTCTTT.

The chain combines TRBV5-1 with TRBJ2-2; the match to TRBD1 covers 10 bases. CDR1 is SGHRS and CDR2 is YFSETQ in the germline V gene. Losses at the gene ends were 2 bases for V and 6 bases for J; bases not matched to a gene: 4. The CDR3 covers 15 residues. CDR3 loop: CASSFAGQGAGELFF. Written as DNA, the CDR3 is TGCGCCAGCAGCTTCGCAGGACAGGGGGCCGGGGAGCTGTTTTTT.

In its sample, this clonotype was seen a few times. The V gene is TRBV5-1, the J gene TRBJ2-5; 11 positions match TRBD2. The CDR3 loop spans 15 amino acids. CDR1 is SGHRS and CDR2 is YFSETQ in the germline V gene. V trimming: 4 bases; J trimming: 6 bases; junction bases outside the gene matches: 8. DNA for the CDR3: TGCGCCAGCAGCCCTACTAGCGGGGGTGGAAAGACCCAGTACTTC. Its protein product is CASSPTSGGGKTQYF.

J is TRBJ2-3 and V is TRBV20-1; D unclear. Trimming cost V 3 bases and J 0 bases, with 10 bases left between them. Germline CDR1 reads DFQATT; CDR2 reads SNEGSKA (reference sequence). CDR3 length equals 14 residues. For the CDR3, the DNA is TGCAGTGCTAGGGAACAACCCAGCACAGATACGCAGTATTTT. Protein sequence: CSAREQPSTDTQYF.

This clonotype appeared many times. For the CDR3, the DNA is TGTGCCAGCAGCTCCCCGAACGCCAATGAGCAGTTCTTC. It codes for CASSSPNANEQFF. The chain recombines TRBV11-2 with TRBJ2-1, with D uncertain. This CDR3 is built from 13 residues. Germline CDR1 SGHAT, CDR2 FQNNGV. The V end was cut by 4 bases, the J end by 6 bases, with 10 bases between.

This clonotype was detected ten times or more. The CDR3 region is CATSRYGTSGGSYNEQFF. The CDR3 DNA is TGTGCCACCAGCAGATATGGGACTAGCGGGGGGAGCTACAATGAGCAGTTCTTC. This chain uses TRBV15 with TRBJ2-1; 15 positions match TRBD2. The CDR3 has 18 residues. Germline V gives CDR1 LNHNV, CDR2 YYDKDF (reference sequence). V was clipped by 2 bases and J by 3 bases; unmatched bases: 5.

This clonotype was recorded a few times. This chain's CDR3 is CAISEGGNQETQYF. DNA for the CDR3: TGTGCCATCAGTGAGGGGGGCAACCAAGAGACCCAGTACTTC. This chain uses TRBV10-3 with TRBJ2-5; a weak D match, TRBD1 (6 bases). The CDR3 is 14 amino acids. CDR1 and CDR2 from the germline V gene are ENHRY and SYGVKD. Between the trimmed V and J ends, which lost 2 bases and 0 bases, there was a span of 7 bases.

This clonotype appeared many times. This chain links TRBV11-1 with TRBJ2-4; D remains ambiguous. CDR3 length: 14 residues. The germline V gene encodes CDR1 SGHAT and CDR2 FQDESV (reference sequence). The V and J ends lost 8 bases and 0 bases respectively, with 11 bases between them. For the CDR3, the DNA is TGTGCCAGCGGACCAAATTTAGCCAAAAACATTCAGTACTTC. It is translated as CASGPNLAKNIQYF.

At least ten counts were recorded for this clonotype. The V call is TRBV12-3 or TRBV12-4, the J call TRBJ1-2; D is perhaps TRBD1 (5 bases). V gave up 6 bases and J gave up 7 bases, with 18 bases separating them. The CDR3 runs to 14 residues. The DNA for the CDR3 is TGTGCCAGCAGGCAAAAGGCAGGGAGCGGTGGCTACACCTTC. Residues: CASRQKAGSGGYTF.

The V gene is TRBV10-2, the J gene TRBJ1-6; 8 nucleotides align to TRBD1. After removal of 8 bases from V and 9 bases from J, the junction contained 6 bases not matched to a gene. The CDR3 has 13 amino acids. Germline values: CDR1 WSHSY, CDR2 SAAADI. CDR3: CASGQGRSSPLHF. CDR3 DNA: TGCGCCAGCGGACAGGGAAGGAGTTCACCCCTCCACTTT.

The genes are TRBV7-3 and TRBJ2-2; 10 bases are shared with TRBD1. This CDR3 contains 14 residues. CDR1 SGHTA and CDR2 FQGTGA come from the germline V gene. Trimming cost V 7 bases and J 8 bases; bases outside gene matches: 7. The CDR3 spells CASTQDRGPGELFF. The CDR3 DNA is TGTGCCAGCACTCAAGACAGGGGGCCGGGGGAGCTGTTTTTT.

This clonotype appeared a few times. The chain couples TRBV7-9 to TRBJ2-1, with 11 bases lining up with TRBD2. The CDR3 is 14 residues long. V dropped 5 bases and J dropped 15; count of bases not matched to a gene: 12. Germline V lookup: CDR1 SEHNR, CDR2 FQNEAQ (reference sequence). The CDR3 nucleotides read TGTGCCAGCAGCCCAGCTCGCACTAGCGGGAGAAGGTTCTTC. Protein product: CASSPARTSGRRFF.

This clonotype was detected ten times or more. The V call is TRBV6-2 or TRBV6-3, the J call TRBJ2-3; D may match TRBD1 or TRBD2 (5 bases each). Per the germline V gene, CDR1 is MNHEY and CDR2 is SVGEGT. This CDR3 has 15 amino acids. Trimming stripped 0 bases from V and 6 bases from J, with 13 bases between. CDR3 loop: CASSYSEGEGDTQYF. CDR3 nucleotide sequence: TGTGCCAGCAGTTACTCGGAAGGTGAGGGGGATACGCAGTATTTT.

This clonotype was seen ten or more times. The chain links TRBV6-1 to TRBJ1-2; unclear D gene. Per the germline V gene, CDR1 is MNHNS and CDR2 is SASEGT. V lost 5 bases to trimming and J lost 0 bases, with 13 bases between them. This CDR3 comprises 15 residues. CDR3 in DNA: TGTGCCAGCAGTACCTTCGGGGAGACTAACTATGGCTACACCTTC. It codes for CASSTFGETNYGYTF.

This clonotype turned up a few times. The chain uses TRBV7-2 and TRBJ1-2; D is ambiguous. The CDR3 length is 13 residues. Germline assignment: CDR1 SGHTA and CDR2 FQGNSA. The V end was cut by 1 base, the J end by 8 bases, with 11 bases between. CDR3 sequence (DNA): TGTGCCAGCAGCTTAGTCACAGCGTGGGGCTACACCTTC. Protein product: CASSLVTAWGYTF.

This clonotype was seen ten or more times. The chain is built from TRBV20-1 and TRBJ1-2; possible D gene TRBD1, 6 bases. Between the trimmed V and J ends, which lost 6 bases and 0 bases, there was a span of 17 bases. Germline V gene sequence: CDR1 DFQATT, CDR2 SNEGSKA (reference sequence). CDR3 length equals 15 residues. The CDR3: CSARAVQGANYGYTF. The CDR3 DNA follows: TGCAGTGCCAGGGCGGTACAGGGAGCTAACTATGGCTACACCTTC.

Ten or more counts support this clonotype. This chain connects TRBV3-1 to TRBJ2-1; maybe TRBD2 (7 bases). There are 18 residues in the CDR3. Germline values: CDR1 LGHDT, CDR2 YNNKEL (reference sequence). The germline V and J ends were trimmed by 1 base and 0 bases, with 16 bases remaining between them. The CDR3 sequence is CASSQGVRGGHSYNEQFF. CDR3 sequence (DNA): TGTGCCAGCAGCCAAGGGGTACGCGGGGGCCACTCCTACAATGAGCAGTTCTTC.

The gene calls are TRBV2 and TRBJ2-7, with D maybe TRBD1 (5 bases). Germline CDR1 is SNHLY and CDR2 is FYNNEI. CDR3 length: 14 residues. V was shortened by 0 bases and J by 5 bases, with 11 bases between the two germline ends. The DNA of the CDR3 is TGTGCCAGCAGTGAAGCGAGCGAGGACAACGAGCAGTACTTC. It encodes CASSEASEDNEQYF.